The 3 T cell receptor beta chains reported below all come from one sample, sequenced in a study of OX40 agonist ivuxolimab in advanced cancers. This table comes from immunoSEQ multiplex PCR, and its TCRdb copy is limited to in-frame clones, with some not included. The sample has about 100,000 clones, around 93% seen once. The sample in question was CD4+ or CD8+ T cells sorted from blood, obtained in a trial of the OX40 agonist ivuxolimab. The receptors were gathered from an adult with an advanced solid tumor such as melanoma, head and neck, liver or kidney cancer.

The rearrangement uses TRBV28 and TRBJ1-1; D not resolved. Germline CDR1 is MDHEN and CDR2 is SYDVKM. The CDR3 is made up of 14 amino acids. With 5 bases removed from V and 6 bases from J, the gap between germline ends came to 16 bases. This chain's CDR3 is CASSPRALGSEAFF. Written as DNA, the CDR3 is TGTGCCAGCAGTCCCCGGGCGTTAGGGTCTGAAGCTTTCTTT.

The V and J genes are TRBV13 and TRBJ1-2; 8 bases align to TRBD1. With 6 bases clipped from V and 9 bases from J, the junction kept 9 bases outside the gene matches. Germline CDR1 reads PRHDT; CDR2 reads FYEKMQ (reference sequence). This CDR3 region has 13 residues. CDR3 region: CASSTGQGGRYTF. The DNA for the CDR3 is TGTGCCAGCAGTACCGGACAGGGAGGACGCTACACCTTC.

This clone was counted a few times. V and J are TRBV10-2 and TRBJ1-4; 8 bases align to TRBD1. Germline V CDR1 and CDR2: WSHSY, SAAADI. There are 13 residues in the CDR3. V trimming: 2 bases; J trimming: 11 bases; junction bases outside the gene matches: 4. CDR3: CASSEAGGLKLFF. The DNA of the CDR3 is TGCGCCAGCAGTGAGGCAGGGGGCCTTAAACTGTTTTTT.